A selection of T cell receptor beta chains follows, all from one sample in a study of cytomegalovirus exposure and HLA in healthy donors. This table comes from immunoSEQ multiplex PCR, and its TCRdb copy is limited to in-frame clones, with some not included. The data contain 150,000 or so clones, roughly 82% of them seen just once; the ten biggest clones take up about 1.5%. The sequenced sample consisted of PBMCs. Receptors originate from a woman in her 30s in good health and CMV-seronegative. Both conserved end residues are part of each CDR3. Fields, in order: J gene, clone size, V gene, D gene, CDR3 DNA, CDR3 protein. D genes are given only for firm matches. Size is stated for part of the rows, as once, few or many counts, or as a class when the clone is expanded.

>TRBJ2-5|-|TRBV2|TRBD2
TGTGCCAGCAGGGGGGAGGGGACCCAGTACTTC
CASRGEGTQYF
>TRBJ1-5|once|TRBV7-2|TRBD1
TGTGCCAGCAGCCCCAGGGACAGGGAATCCAATCAGCCCCAGCATTTT
CASSPRDRESNQPQHF
>TRBJ1-2|-|TRBV7-9|TRBD1
TGTGCCAGCAGCTTAGTTGGGACAGTCTATGGCTACACCTTC
CASSLVGTVYGYTF
>TRBJ2-1|once|TRBV7-6|-
TGTGCCAGCAGCTTAGCGCAGGACAGAGAGCAGTTCTTC
CASSLAQDREQFF
>TRBJ2-7|-|TRBV6-6|-
TGTGCCAGCAGGAATGACAGGATCTCCTACGAGCAGTACTTC
CASRNDRISYEQYF
>TRBJ2-1|-|TRBV5-1|TRBD1
TGCGCCAGCAGCTCCGGGACAGGGGGCAATGAGCAGTTCTTC
CASSSGTGGNEQFF
>TRBJ2-5|-|TRBV5-6|-
TGTGCCAGCAGCTTTTGGGCAGAAGAGACCCAGTACTTC
CASSFWAEETQYF
>TRBJ2-7|-|TRBV10-1|-
TGCGCCAGCAGTGAACAACAGGGGGAGGGCTACTACGAGCAGTACTTC
CASSEQQGEGYYEQYF
>TRBJ1-4|-|TRBV10-3|TRBD1
TGTGCCATCAGGGAGGGGACAGCAACTAATGAAAAACTGTTTTTT
CAIREGTATNEKLFF
>TRBJ2-1|once|TRBV19|-
TGTGCCAGTACCGCAGCCGACAGGACCTACAATGAGCAGTTCTTC
CASTAADRTYNEQFF
>TRBJ1-2|few|TRBV7-9|TRBD1
TGTGCCAGCAGGCGGACAGGGGACATCGGCTACACCTTC
CASRRTGDIGYTF
>TRBJ2-3|-|TRBV28|TRBD2
TGTGCCAGCAGCACCATGCTAGCGGGAGGGCGCACAGATACGCAGTATTTT
CASSTMLAGGRTDTQYF
>TRBJ1-1|-|TRBV7-8|-
TGTGCCAGCAGCTCCCAGAGGGACACTGAAGCTTTCTTT
CASSSQRDTEAFF
>TRBJ1-1|-|TRBV9|-
TGTGCCAGCAGCGTACGCGGAATGAACACTGAAGCTTTCTTT
CASSVRGMNTEAFF
>TRBJ2-2|-|TRBV30|TRBD2
TGTGCCTGGAGTAGGCTAGCGGTCACCGGGGAGCTGTTTTTT
CAWSRLAVTGELFF
>TRBJ2-1|-|TRBV30|-
TGTGCCTGGAGTGTGGGGGGATCCTACAATGAGCAGTTCTTC
CAWSVGGSYNEQFF
>TRBJ2-3|-|TRBV6-1|TRBD2
TGTGCCAGCACCCGACTAGCCCCTAGCACAGATACGCAGTATTTT
CASTRLAPSTDTQYF
>TRBJ1-2|-|TRBV7-2|-
TGTGCCAGCAGTCCCGTCAGGGTAAATGGCTACACCTTC
CASSPVRVNGYTF
>TRBJ2-1|-|TRBV7-9|TRBD2
TGTGCCAGCAGCGACACTAGCGGGGGGGCCAAAGCGTACAATGAGCAGTTCTTC
CASSDTSGGAKAYNEQFF
>TRBJ2-3|-|TRBV29-1|TRBD1
TGCAGCGTTGGAGGGGTGGACAGGGAAGGCACAGATACGCAGTATTTT
CSVGGVDREGTDTQYF
>TRBJ1-6|once|TRBV18|-
TGTGCCAGCTCACCAGGTCCGAGCTCCTATAATTCACCCCTCCACTTT
CASSPGPSSYNSPLHF
>TRBJ1-6|-|TRBV11-2|-
TGTGCCAGCAGTGACCAGGGCCTTATTAATTCACCCCTCCACTTT
CASSDQGLINSPLHF
>TRBJ2-7|-|TRBV4-1|TRBD2
TGCGCCAGCAGCCAGCGGAGTACCCGAAGCGGGGGGAGCTCCTACGAGCAGTACTTC
CASSQRSTRSGGSSYEQYF
>TRBJ1-4|-|TRBV11-1|-
TGTGCCAGCAGCGACGCCCAGGGTACTAATGAAAAACTGTTTTTT
CASSDAQGTNEKLFF
>TRBJ2-7|-|TRBV6-5|TRBD2
TGTGCCAGCAGTCGTACGGGACTAGTCTACGAGCAGTACTTC
CASSRTGLVYEQYF
>TRBJ2-1|-|TRBV4-3|TRBD2
TGCGCCAGCAGCCTGGGACTACCTAATGAGCAGTTCTTC
CASSLGLPNEQFF
>TRBJ1-1|-|TRBV30|-
TGTGCCTGGAGTGTATGGCTTGGGGGGACTGAAGCTTTCTTT
CAWSVWLGGTEAFF
>TRBJ2-3|-|TRBV5-1|TRBD2
TGCGCCAGCAGCCTTGGGACTAGGGAGAACCCGCAGTATTTT
CASSLGTRENPQYF
>TRBJ2-7|-|TRBV19|TRBD2
TGTGCCAGTAGCCTACTAGCGGGAGACCCCTACGAGCAGTACTTC
CASSLLAGDPYEQYF
>TRBJ1-2|-|TRBV7-9|-
TGTGCCAGCAGCCTTTTGAATTTGGGAGATCGGTATGGCCACACCTTC
CASSLLNLGDRYGHTF
>TRBJ2-3|-|TRBV15|TRBD2
TGTGCCACCAGCAGGAGGGGGGCAGCGGGGGCAGATACGCAGTATTTT
CATSRRGAAGADTQYF
>TRBJ1-1|-|TRBV10-3|TRBD1
TGTGCCATCAGTGAGCCTGACAGGGGCCGGACTGAAGCTTTCTTT
CAISEPDRGRTEAFF
>TRBJ2-1|-|TRBV6-1|TRBD2
TGTGCCAGCAGTGAGACTAGCCCCTCATTCAATGAGCAGTTCTTC
CASSETSPSFNEQFF
>TRBJ2-7|-|TRBV4-1|-
TGCGCCAGCAGCCAAGTTCCCCGCGACTACGAGCAGTACTTC
CASSQVPRDYEQYF
>TRBJ2-1|few|TRBV5-6|-
TGTGCCAGCAGGCGTACTCTAGGTAGCTCCTACAATGAGCAGTTCTTC
CASRRTLGSSYNEQFF
>TRBJ2-1|-|TRBV9|-
TGTGCCAGCAGCGTAGGAAGTGAGGGTGAGCAGTTCTTC
CASSVGSEGEQFF